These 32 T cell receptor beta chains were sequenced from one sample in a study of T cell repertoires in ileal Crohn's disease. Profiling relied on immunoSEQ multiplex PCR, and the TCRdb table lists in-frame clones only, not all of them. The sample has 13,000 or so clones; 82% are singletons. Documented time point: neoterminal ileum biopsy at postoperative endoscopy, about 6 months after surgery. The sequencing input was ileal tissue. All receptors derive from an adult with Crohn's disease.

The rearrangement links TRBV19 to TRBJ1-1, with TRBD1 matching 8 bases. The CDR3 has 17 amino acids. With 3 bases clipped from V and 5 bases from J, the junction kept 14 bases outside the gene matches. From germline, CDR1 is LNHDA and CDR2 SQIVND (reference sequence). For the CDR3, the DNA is TGTGCCAGTAGTATTTGGGCGGGCAGGGGGCGCCAAACTGAAGCTTTCTTT. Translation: CASSIWAGRGRQTEAFF.

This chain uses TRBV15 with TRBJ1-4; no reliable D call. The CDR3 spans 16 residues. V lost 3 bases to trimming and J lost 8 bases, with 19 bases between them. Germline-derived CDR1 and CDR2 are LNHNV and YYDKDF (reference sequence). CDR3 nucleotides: TGTGCCACCAGCAGCTCCCGAGGTGGCGGAGGAGAAAAACTGTTTTTT. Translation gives CATSSSRGGGGEKLFF.

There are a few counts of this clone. CDR3 sequence: CASSGDREWQFF. DNA for the CDR3: TGTGCCAGTAGTGGGGACAGGGAATGGCAGTTCTTC. V usage is TRBV19 and J usage is TRBJ2-1; 9 bases line up with TRBD1. Germline loops: CDR1 LNHDA, CDR2 SQIVND (reference sequence). The CDR3 length is 12 residues. Trimming took 5 bases from V and 12 from J; bases not matched to a gene: 5.

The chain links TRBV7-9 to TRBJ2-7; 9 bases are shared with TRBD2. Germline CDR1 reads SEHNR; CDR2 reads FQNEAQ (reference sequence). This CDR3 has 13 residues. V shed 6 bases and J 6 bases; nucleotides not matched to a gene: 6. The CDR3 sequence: CASRLVAGVEQYF. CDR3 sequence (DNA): TGTGCCAGCAGGCTAGTAGCGGGGGTCGAGCAGTACTTC.

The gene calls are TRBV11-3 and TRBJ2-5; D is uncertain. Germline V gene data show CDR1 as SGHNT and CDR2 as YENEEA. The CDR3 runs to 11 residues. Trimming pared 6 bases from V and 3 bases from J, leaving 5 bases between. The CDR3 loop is CASRREETQYF. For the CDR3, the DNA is TGTGCCAGCAGGAGAGAAGAGACCCAGTACTTC.

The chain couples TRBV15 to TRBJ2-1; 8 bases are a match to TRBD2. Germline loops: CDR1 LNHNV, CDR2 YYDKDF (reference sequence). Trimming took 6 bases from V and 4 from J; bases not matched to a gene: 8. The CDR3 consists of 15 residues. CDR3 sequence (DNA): TGTGCCACCAGTCCATTGGGCGGGGGGTACAATGAGCAGTTCTTC. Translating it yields CATSPLGGGYNEQFF.

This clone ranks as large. CDR3 in amino acids: CASSLVVGAATEAFF. CDR3 nucleotides: TGTGCCAGCAGCTTAGTAGTAGGCGCGGCCACTGAAGCTTTCTTT. The chain joins TRBV7-9 to TRBJ1-1; no definite D call. CDR3 length equals 15 residues. V lost 1 base and J lost 4, with 13 bases in between. Germline CDR1 reads SEHNR; CDR2 reads FQNEAQ (reference sequence).

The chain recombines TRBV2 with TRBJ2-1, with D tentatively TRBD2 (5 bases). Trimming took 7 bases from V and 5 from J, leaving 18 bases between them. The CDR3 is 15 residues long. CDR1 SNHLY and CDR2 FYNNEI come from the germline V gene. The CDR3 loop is CASKVNLALNNEQFF. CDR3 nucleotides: TGTGCCAGCAAGGTGAACCTAGCACTCAACAATGAGCAGTTCTTC.

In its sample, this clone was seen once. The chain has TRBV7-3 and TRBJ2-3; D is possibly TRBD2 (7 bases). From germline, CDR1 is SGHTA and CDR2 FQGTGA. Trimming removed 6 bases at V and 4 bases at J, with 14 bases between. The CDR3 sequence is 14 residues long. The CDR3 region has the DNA TGTGCCAGCAGGAGTGGGGGGGCCGCAGATACGCAGTATTTT. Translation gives CASRSGGAADTQYF.

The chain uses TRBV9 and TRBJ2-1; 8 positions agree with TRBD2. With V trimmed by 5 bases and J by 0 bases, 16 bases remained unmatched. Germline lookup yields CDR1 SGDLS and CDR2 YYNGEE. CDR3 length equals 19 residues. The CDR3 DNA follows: TGTGCCAGCAGTCCCCTCGGGGAGCGGGGGATCGGCTCCTACAATGAGCAGTTCTTC. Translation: CASSPLGERGIGSYNEQFF. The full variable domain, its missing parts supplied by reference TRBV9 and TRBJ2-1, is DSGVTQTPKHLITATGQRVTLRCSPRSGDLSVYWYQQSLDQGLQFLIQYYNGEERAKGNILERFSAQQFPDLHSELNLSSLELGDSALYFCASSPLGERGIGSYNEQFFGPGTRLTVL.

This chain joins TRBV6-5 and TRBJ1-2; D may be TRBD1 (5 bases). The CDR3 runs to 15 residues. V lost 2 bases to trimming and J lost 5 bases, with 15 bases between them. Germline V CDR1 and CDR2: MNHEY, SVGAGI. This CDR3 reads CASSYGQGFPYGYTF. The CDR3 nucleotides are TGTGCCAGCAGTTACGGCCAGGGATTCCCTTATGGCTACACCTTC.

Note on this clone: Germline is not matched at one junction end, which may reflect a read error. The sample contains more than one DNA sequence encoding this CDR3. CDR3: CASSLSRLAGGSYEQYF. The CDR3 nucleotides are TGCGCCAGCAGTTTATCGCGGCTAGCGGGGGGATCATACGAGCAGTACTTC. V usage is TRBV27 and J usage is TRBJ2-7; 11 bases line up with TRBD2. Germline V gives CDR1 MNHEY, CDR2 SMNVEV (reference sequence). The CDR3 loop spans 17 amino acids.

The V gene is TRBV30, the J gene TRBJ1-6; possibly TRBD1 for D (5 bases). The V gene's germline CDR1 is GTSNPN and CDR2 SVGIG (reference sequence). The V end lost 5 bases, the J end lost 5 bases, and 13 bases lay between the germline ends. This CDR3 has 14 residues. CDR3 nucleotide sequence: TGTGCCTGGTGCCTCTGGGGCGATAATTCACCCCTCCACTTT. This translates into CAWCLWGDNSPLHF.

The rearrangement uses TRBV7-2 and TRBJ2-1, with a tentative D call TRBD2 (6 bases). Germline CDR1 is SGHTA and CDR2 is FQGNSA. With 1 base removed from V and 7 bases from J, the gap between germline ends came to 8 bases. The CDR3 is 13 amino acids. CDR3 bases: TGTGCCAGCAGCTTAGAACTAGCTAATGAGCAGTTCTTC. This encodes CASSLELANEQFF.

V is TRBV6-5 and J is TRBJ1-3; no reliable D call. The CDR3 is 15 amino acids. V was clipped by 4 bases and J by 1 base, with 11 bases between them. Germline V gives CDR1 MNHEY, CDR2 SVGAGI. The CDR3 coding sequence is TGTGCCAGCAGTTCGGGTCGGGGATCTGGAAACACCATATATTTT. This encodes CASSSGRGSGNTIYF.

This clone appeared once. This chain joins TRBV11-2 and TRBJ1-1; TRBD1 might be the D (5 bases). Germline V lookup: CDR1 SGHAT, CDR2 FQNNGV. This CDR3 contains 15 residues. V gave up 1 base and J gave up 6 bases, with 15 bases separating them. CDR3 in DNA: TGTGCCAGCAGCTTAGGGGCGGGGACGGGCGCTGAAGCTTTCTTT. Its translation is CASSLGAGTGAEAFF.

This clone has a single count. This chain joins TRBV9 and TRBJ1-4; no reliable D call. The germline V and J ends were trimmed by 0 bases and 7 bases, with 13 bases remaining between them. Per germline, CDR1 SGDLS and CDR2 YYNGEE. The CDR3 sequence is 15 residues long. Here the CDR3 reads CASSVVPTEGEKLFF. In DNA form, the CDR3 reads TGTGCCAGCAGCGTAGTACCAACGGAGGGTGAAAAACTGTTTTTT.

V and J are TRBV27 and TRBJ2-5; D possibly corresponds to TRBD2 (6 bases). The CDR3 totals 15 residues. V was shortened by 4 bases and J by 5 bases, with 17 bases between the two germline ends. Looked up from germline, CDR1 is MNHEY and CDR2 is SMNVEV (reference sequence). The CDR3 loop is CASSYNRGAGETQYF. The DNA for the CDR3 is TGTGCCAGCAGTTATAACCGGGGCGCGGGGGAGACCCAGTACTTC.

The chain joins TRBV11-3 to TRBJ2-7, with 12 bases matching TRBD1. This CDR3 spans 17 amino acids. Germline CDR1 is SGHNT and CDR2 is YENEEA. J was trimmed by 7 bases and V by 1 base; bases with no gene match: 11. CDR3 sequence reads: CASSLVSLGQGAKEQYF. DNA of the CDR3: TGTGCCAGCAGCTTAGTCTCTTTGGGACAGGGGGCGAAAGAGCAGTACTTC.

The CDR3 spells CASSLTEYGYTF. The CDR3 DNA sequence: TGTGCCAGCAGCCTGACAGAGTATGGCTACACCTTC. The chain is built from TRBV28 and TRBJ1-2; possible D gene TRBD1, 5 bases. From germline, CDR1 is MDHEN and CDR2 SYDVKM. The CDR3 is 12 residues long. Between the trimmed V and J ends, which lost 6 bases and 5 bases, there was a span of 10 bases.

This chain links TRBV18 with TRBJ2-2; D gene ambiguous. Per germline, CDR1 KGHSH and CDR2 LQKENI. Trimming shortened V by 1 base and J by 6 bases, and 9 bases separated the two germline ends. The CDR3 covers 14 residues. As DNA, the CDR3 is TGTGCCAGCTCACCACGCGAGGTACCCGGGGAGCTGTTTTTT. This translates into CASSPREVPGELFF.

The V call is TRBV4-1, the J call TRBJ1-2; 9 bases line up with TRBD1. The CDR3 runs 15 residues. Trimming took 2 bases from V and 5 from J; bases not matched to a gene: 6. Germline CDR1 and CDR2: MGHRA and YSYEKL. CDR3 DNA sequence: TGCGCCAGCAGCCAAACAGGGGGCGCCGGGTATGGCTACACCTTC. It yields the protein CASSQTGGAGYGYTF.

The CDR3 DNA reads as TGTGCCAGCAGCTTAGGAGGGAACAATCAGCCCCAGCATTTT. Translation: CASSLGGNNQPQHF. The V gene is TRBV7-8, the J gene TRBJ1-5; the D is unclear. This CDR3 is 14 amino acids long. Trimming left V 1 base short and J 3 bases short, with 7 bases between. Germline loops: CDR1 SGHVS, CDR2 FQNEAQ.

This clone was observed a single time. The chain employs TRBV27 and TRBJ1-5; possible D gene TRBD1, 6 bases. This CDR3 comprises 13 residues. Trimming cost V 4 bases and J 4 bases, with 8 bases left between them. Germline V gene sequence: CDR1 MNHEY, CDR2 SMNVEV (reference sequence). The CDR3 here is CASSWGRNQPQHF. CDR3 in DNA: TGTGCCAGCAGTTGGGGGCGTAATCAGCCCCAGCATTTT.

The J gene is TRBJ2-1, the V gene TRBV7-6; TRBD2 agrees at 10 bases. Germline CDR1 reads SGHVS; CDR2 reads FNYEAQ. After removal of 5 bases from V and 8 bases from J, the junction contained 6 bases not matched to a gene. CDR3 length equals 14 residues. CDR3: CASSAGLADDEQFF. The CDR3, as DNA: TGTGCCAGCAGCGCTGGACTAGCGGACGATGAGCAGTTCTTC.

The CDR3, as DNA: TGTGCCAGCAGCCTGACAGGGGCCACTGAAGCTTTCTTT. Protein: CASSLTGATEAFF. The chain is built from TRBV7-8 and TRBJ1-1; 8 bases fit TRBD1. The CDR3 sequence is 13 residues long. Germline values: CDR1 SGHVS, CDR2 FQNEAQ. After removal of 5 bases from V and 4 bases from J, the junction contained 3 bases not matched to a gene.

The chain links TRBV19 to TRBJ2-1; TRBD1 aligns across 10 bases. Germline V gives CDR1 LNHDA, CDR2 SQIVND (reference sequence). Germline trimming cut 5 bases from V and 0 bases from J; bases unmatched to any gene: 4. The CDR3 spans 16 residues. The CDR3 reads CASSQTGGGSYNEQFF. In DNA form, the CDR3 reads TGTGCCAGTAGTCAGACAGGGGGCGGCTCCTACAATGAGCAGTTCTTC. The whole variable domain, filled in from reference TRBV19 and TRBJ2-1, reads DGGITQSPKYLFRKEGQNVTLSCEQNLNHDAMYWYRQDPGQGLRLIYYSQIVNDFQKGDIAEGYSVSREKKESFPLTVTSAQKNPTAFYLCASSQTGGGSYNEQFFGPGTRLTVL.

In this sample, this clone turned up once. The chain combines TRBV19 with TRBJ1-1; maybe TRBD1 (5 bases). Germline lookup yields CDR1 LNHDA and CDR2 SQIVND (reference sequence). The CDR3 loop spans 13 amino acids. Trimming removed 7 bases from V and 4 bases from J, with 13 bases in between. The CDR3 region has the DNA TGTGCCAGTATGTGGAGGGGTCTCACTGAAGCTTTCTTT. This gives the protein CASMWRGLTEAFF.

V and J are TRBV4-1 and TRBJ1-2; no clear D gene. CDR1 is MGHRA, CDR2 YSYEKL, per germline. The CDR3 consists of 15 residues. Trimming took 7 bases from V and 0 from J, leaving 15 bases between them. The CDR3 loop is CASTPGRGTNYGYTF. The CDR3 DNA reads TGCGCCAGCACCCCGGGGAGAGGTACTAACTATGGCTACACCTTC.

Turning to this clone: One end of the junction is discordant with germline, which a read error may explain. CDR3 protein: CASSFDRGSEQYF. DNA of the CDR3: TGTGCTAGCAGCTTTGACAGGGGAAGTGAGCAGTACTTC. The chain employs TRBV7-7 and TRBJ2-7; 8 nucleotides agree with TRBD1. CDR3 length equals 13 residues. Germline CDR1 reads SSHAT; CDR2 reads FNYEAQ (reference sequence).

CDR3 residues: CASSPQTGYTEAFF. As DNA, the CDR3 is TGTGCCAGCAGCCCACAGACAGGGTACACTGAAGCTTTCTTT. The gene calls are TRBV7-3 and TRBJ1-1; 7 positions match TRBD1. CDR3 length equals 14 residues. J was trimmed by 3 bases and V by 5 bases; bases with no gene match: 6. CDR1 and CDR2 from the germline V gene are SGHTA and FQGTGA.

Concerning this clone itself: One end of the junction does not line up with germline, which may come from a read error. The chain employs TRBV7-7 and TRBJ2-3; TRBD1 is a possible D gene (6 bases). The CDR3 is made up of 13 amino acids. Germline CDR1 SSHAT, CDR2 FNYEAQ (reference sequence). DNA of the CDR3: TGTGCTAGCAGCCGCGAAAGGGGGTCTACGCAGTATTTT. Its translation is CASSRERGSTQYF.